This note documents a single TCR beta chain sequence. At least ten counts were recorded for this clonotype. Its antigen is unknown. No base-level quality is on record; no much larger clone is a single base apart. This specimen comes from a study of breast tumors, draining lymph nodes, adjacent tissues (dated by TCRdb to the mid-2010s). In terms of the full investigation: The study compared TCR beta repertoires across tumor, adjacent nontumor tissue and axillary lymph nodes from breast cancer patients. The study aimed to assess the relationships and possible T-cell exchange between tumor, surrounding tissue and draining lymph node repertoires in human breast cancer. Overall results and qualifications from the work: The conclusion that tumor T cells originate in lymph nodes was framed as consistent with a hypothesis rather than directly demonstrated. Tumor and nontumor tissue repertoires were found to be significantly more similar in luminal-like than in basal-like breast cancer. The data were considered consistent with the idea that most tumor T cells come from the lymph node and then expand in tumor tissue. T-cell repertoire diversity in tumors was found to be lower than in lymph nodes but higher than in nontumor tissue, and preferential V and J gene usage was observed.

Instrument on record: Illumina HiSeq 2000. Multiplex PCR amplification was used to build the TCR beta chain libraries. High-throughput sequencing was used to analyze the amplified TCR beta chain products. Through fastp at Q25 and MiXCR, TCRdb rebuilt clones from the public reads, retaining in-frame beta chains. Each entry is one CDR3 protein sequence, shown with its most common DNA and genes. A total of about 150,000 distinct CDR3 sequences appear in this sample, 20% to 25% of them only once. The ten largest account for roughly 2.5% of the sample. Trimming costs V 8 bases and J 3 bases, and their ends lie 14 bases apart. CDR1 SNHLY and CDR2 FYNNEI were looked up in the germline V gene. The CDR3 contains 13 residues, cysteine and phenylalanine counted. Only CDR3 DNA remains: 39 bases, in frame from the first base. Lymph node samples came from the axillary draining lymph nodes of breast cancer patients.

This chain joins TRBV2 to TRBJ2-7; a tentative D call is TRBD2 (7 bases match). The specimen sequenced was axillary lymph node tissue. This TCR was sampled from a female donor with breast cancer. Some clones in this sample may be carry-over from other donors' samples. The CDR3 region reads CASGGGADYEQYF. DNA sequence: TGTGCCAGCGGAGGGGGGGCTGACTACGAGCAGTACTTC.